A single sample gave rise to the 26 T cell receptor beta chains below, sequenced in a study of response to subunit inactivated influenza vaccine. TCRdb used MiXCR to reprocess the RT-PCR reads, holding one entry per CDR3 protein. This sample has fewer than 750,000 distinct CDR3 sequences; 14% occur once, and the top ten carry roughly 11%. This sample comprised PBMCs from blood, obtained approximately 12 days after vaccination. The source is a man over 45 who received an inactivated influenza vaccine.

The chain joins TRBV11-2 to TRBJ1-1, with TRBD1 matching over 9 bases. The CDR3 contains 15 residues. Germline V CDR1 and CDR2: SGHAT, FQNNGV. V trimming: 5 bases; J trimming: 4 bases; junction bases outside the gene matches: 8. The CDR3 reads CASSQKLDRGTEAFF. CDR3 coding DNA: TGTGCCAGCAGCCAAAAGCTGGACAGGGGCACTGAAGCTTTCTTT.

The rearrangement links TRBV4-1 to TRBJ1-3; the D is unclear. This CDR3 is built from 15 residues. CDR1 MGHRA and CDR2 YSYEKL come from the germline V gene. The V end lost 0 bases, the J end lost 4 bases, and 10 bases lay between the germline ends. CDR3 protein: CASSQDWGSGNTIYF. CDR3 in DNA: TGCGCCAGCAGCCAAGATTGGGGTTCGGGAAACACCATATATTTT.

The genes are TRBV12-3 or TRBV12-4 and TRBJ1-1; TRBD1 might be the D (6 bases). V lost 6 bases and J lost 5, with 13 bases in between. The CDR3 extends over 13 amino acids. The CDR3 loop reads CASRTNRDTEAFF. DNA of the CDR3: TGTGCCAGCAGAACAAACAGGGATACTGAAGCTTTCTTT.

This clonotype was recorded only once. The V call is TRBV3-1, the J call TRBJ2-2; D ambiguous. CDR3 length: 13 amino acids. Germline CDR1 and CDR2: LGHDT and YNNKEL (reference sequence). Trimming removed 2 bases from V and 3 bases from J, with 4 bases in between. The CDR3 coding sequence is TGTGCCAGCAGCCAACAGTACACCGGGGAGCTGTTTTTT. Its translation: CASSQQYTGELFF.

This clonotype has more than one count but fewer than ten. This chain links TRBV11-2 with TRBJ2-3; D remains ambiguous. V shed 0 bases and J shed 4 bases, with 14 bases lying between them. Germline-derived CDR1 and CDR2 are SGHAT and FQNNGV. The CDR3 consists of 16 residues. In DNA, the CDR3 is TGTGCCAGCAGCTTAGATTTACGTGGATGGGCAGATACGCAGTATTTT. Translated, it gives CASSLDLRGWADTQYF.

The rearrangement links TRBV4-3 to TRBJ2-7; unclear D gene. The CDR3 sequence is 16 residues long. Trimming cost V 0 bases and J 1 base, with 13 bases left between them. Germline loops: CDR1 LGHNA, CDR2 YSLEER. DNA of the CDR3: TGCGCCAGCAGCCAAGATGAAACAGCGTTGTCCTACGAGCAGTACTTC. This encodes CASSQDETALSYEQYF.

This sequence joins TRBV7-3 and TRBJ2-3; D might be TRBD2 (5 bases). This CDR3 is built from 12 residues. V lost 6 bases and J lost 8, with 12 bases in between. Germline V lookup: CDR1 SGHTA, CDR2 FQGTGA. The CDR3 loop reads CASSSLEGTQYF. Here the CDR3 DNA reads TGTGCCAGCAGTTCCCTCGAGGGTACGCAGTATTTT.

This clonotype was seen repeatedly, ten times or more. The chain is built from TRBV11-2 and TRBJ2-5; D remains ambiguous. The CDR3 is made up of 15 amino acids. Looked up from germline, CDR1 is SGHAT and CDR2 is FQNNGV. The V and J ends lost 5 bases and 3 bases respectively, with 16 bases between them. The CDR3 here is CASSPFIPGEETQYF. As DNA, the CDR3 is TGTGCCAGCAGCCCCTTTATCCCTGGGGAAGAGACCCAGTACTTC.

The chain recombines TRBV15 with TRBJ2-7; no definite D call. Germline loops: CDR1 LNHNV, CDR2 YYDKDF (reference sequence). The CDR3 is 15 amino acids. Trimming took 0 bases from V and 3 from J, leaving 12 bases between them. The CDR3 nucleotides read TGTGCCACCAGCAGAGATCCCCCCGAGATCTACGAGCAGTACTTC. It yields the protein CATSRDPPEIYEQYF.

The chain has TRBV6-1 and TRBJ2-7, with 10 bases fitting TRBD1. The CDR3 is 15 residues long. Germline V gene lookup returns CDR1 MNHNS and CDR2 SASEGT. The V segment lost 6 bases and the J segment 4 bases; nucleotides outside the gene matches: 9. The CDR3 sequence is CASSRRTGGIYEQYF. The CDR3 DNA is TGTGCCAGCAGCCGCAGGACAGGGGGTATATACGAGCAGTACTTC.

The chain carries TRBV6-1 and TRBJ1-2, with D hard to call. Trimming removed 8 bases at V and 2 bases at J, with 15 bases between. This CDR3 has 14 residues. Germline CDR1 and CDR2: MNHNS and SASEGT. DNA of the CDR3: TGTGCCAGCGAATCTCCCGGGAAAAACTATGGCTACACCTTC. This sequence encodes CASESPGKNYGYTF.

The genes are TRBV5-1 and TRBJ2-5; 8 bases map to TRBD2. V lost 2 bases to trimming and J lost 0 bases; unmatched junction nucleotides: 3. CDR3 size: 15 residues. CDR1 and CDR2 (germline): SGHRS, YFSETQ. CDR3 region: CASSFERGNQETQYF. CDR3 sequence (DNA): TGCGCCAGCAGCTTCGAGCGGGGGAACCAAGAGACCCAGTACTTC.

Ten or more counts support this clonotype. The J gene is TRBJ1-1, the V gene TRBV7-9; the D gene is possibly TRBD1 (5 bases). V shed 1 base and J shed 0 bases, with 9 bases lying between them. Germline V gene data show CDR1 as SEHNR and CDR2 as FQNEAQ (reference sequence). The CDR3 runs 15 residues. The DNA of the CDR3 is TGTGCCAGCAGCTTAGGGGGACCGATGAACACTGAAGCTTTCTTT. Encoded protein: CASSLGGPMNTEAFF. The full variable domain, its missing parts supplied by reference TRBV7-9 and TRBJ1-1, is DTGVSQNPRHKITKRGQNVTFRCDPISEHNRLYWYRQTLGQGPEFLTYFQNEAQLEKSRLLSDRFSAERPKGSFSTLEIQRTEQGDSAMYLCASSLGGPMNTEAFFGQGTRLTVV.

The sample holds a few counts of this clonotype. The genes are TRBV5-5 and TRBJ2-7; D is ambiguous. V was clipped by 0 bases and J by 0 bases, with 10 bases between them. The CDR3 runs to 15 residues. Per the germline V gene, CDR1 is SGHKS and CDR2 is YYEKEE (reference sequence). The CDR3 region is CASSLDPPASYEQYF. DNA of the CDR3: TGTGCCAGCAGCTTGGACCCCCCGGCCTCCTACGAGCAGTACTTC.

Regarding this clonotype: An end of the junction does not agree with germline; a read error may underlie this. This chain uses TRBV13 with TRBJ2-3, with D tentatively TRBD2 (6 bases). The CDR3 length is 19 residues. Germline CDR1 and CDR2: PRHDT and FYEKMQ (reference sequence). CDR3 sequence: CASSPKFLAETSSTDKQYF. For the CDR3, the DNA is TGTGCCAGCAGCCCAAAATTCTTAGCGGAAACCTCTAGCACAGATAAGCAGTATTTT.

The rearrangement uses TRBV7-9 and TRBJ2-1; 8 bases align to TRBD1. The CDR3 spans 15 residues. The trim removed 4 bases at V and 5 bases at J, leaving 7 bases unmatched. The germline V gene encodes CDR1 SEHNR and CDR2 FQNEAQ (reference sequence). Here the CDR3 reads CASSSWDRRDNEQFF. The DNA for the CDR3 is TGTGCCAGCAGCTCGTGGGACAGGAGGGACAATGAGCAGTTCTTC.

The chain uses TRBV19 and TRBJ2-2; 10 bases are a match to TRBD2. Germline assignment: CDR1 LNHDA and CDR2 SQIVND (reference sequence). This CDR3 comprises 16 residues. V trimming: 5 bases; J trimming: 5 bases; junction bases outside the gene matches: 8. In DNA, the CDR3 is TGTGCCAGTAGTGGATCTAGCGGGAGCTTTACCGGGGAGCTGTTTTTT. Translation: CASSGSSGSFTGELFF.

In this sample, this clonotype turned up a few times. The V gene is TRBV30, the J gene TRBJ1-2; a weak D match, TRBD1 (5 bases). The CDR3 totals 13 residues. Trimming took off 2 bases at V and 2 bases at J, with 9 bases between the two ends. Germline loops: CDR1 GTSNPN, CDR2 SVGIG (reference sequence). CDR3 sequence: CAWSSDRNYGYTF. The CDR3 nucleotides read TGTGCCTGGAGTAGCGACAGAAACTATGGCTACACCTTC.

The chain uses TRBV24-1 and TRBJ2-1; 9 positions agree with TRBD1. The V gene's germline CDR1 is KGHDR and CDR2 SFDVKD. The CDR3 totals 18 residues. V shed 3 bases and J 4 bases; nucleotides not matched to a gene: 12. CDR3 amino acids: CATSDAPGRGQGYNEQFF. CDR3 nucleotides: TGTGCCACCAGTGATGCTCCTGGGCGGGGACAGGGTTACAATGAGCAGTTCTTC.

This clonotype was detected only a few times. V usage is TRBV12-3 or TRBV12-4 and J usage is TRBJ2-5; 13 bases match TRBD2. Trimming cost V 5 bases and J 9 bases; bases outside gene matches: 3. This CDR3 has 13 amino acids. The CDR3 sequence: CASSRTSGGAQYF. The CDR3 nucleotides are TGTGCCAGCAGTCGGACTAGCGGGGGTGCCCAGTACTTC.

This clonotype has a handful of counts. V gene TRBV7-2 combines with J gene TRBJ2-5; D may be TRBD1 or TRBD2 (5 bases each). The CDR3 covers 14 residues. Germline values: CDR1 SGHTA, CDR2 FQGNSA. V was pared by 5 bases and J by 7 bases, with 17 bases between. The CDR3, as DNA: TGTGCCAGCAGCACCGGACCTTCGAGGGGGACCCAGTACTTC. Translation gives CASSTGPSRGTQYF. The full variable domain, with the rest looked up from reference TRBV7-2 and TRBJ2-5, is GAGVSQSPSNKVTEKGKDVELRCDPISGHTALYWYRQSLGQGLEFLIYFQGNSAPDKSGLPSDRFSAERTGGSVSTLTIQRTQQEDSAVYLCASSTGPSRGTQYFGPGTRLLVL.

The rearrangement joins TRBV4-3 to TRBJ2-3; possible D gene TRBD1, 6 bases. The germline CDR1 and CDR2 sequences are LGHNA and YSLEER. V lost 1 base, J lost 3 bases, and 14 bases lay in between. The CDR3 has 16 amino acids. CDR3 sequence reads: CASSQVQGLKTDTQYF. In DNA form, the CDR3 reads TGCGCCAGCAGCCAAGTACAGGGATTGAAGACAGATACGCAGTATTTT.

A few counts support this clonotype. V and J are TRBV3-1 and TRBJ2-3, with D possibly matching TRBD2 (6 bases). The V end lost 4 bases, the J end lost 5 bases, and 13 bases lay between the germline ends. The CDR3 has 14 amino acids. Germline lookup yields CDR1 LGHDT and CDR2 YNNKEL (reference sequence). The CDR3 DNA is TGTGCCAGCAGCCCCCGGAGGGCCCAAGATACGCAGTATTTT. The encoded protein is CASSPRRAQDTQYF.

This clonotype has just a few counts. This chain joins TRBV30 and TRBJ2-5; TRBD1 matches at 8 bases. Trimming at V came to 7 bases and at J to 5 bases, leaving 6 bases not matched to a gene. Germline assignment: CDR1 GTSNPN and CDR2 SVGIG (reference sequence). The CDR3 sequence is 12 residues long. DNA of the CDR3: TGTGCCTTCCAGGGGGCTCAGGAGACCCAGTACTTC. It specifies CAFQGAQETQYF.

The chain employs TRBV7-2 and TRBJ2-7, with D possibly being TRBD2 (5 bases). CDR1 is SGHTA, CDR2 FQGNSA, per germline. The V end lost 0 bases, the J end lost 4 bases, and 10 bases lay between the germline ends. The CDR3 length is 14 residues. This CDR3 reads CASSLAVEGYEQYF. As DNA, the CDR3 is TGTGCCAGCAGCTTAGCGGTCGAGGGATACGAGCAGTACTTC.

J is TRBJ2-1 and V is TRBV5-1, with TRBD2 identical over 8 bases. Germline trimming cut 1 base from V and 10 bases from J; bases unmatched to any gene: 7. The V gene's germline CDR1 is SGHRS and CDR2 YFSETQ. The CDR3 is 14 residues long. CDR3 nucleotides: TGCGCCAGCAGCTTGCCCGGGGGGGGCTCGGAGCAGTTCTTC. This translates into CASSLPGGGSEQFF.